This section outlines one T cell receptor (beta chain) sequence together with its context. The data belong to a study of blood T cells in healthy people across ages. Through a sample-barcoded 5' primer and a J-beta primer mix, a second PCR was run for roughly 6 to 12 cycles. TCRdb re-derived calls from the 5' RACE reads in MiXCR, one entry per CDR3 protein. The data hold approximately 810,000 distinct CDR3 sequences, with under 40% observed a single time. This CDR3 is 14 amino acids long. The V and J ends lost 7 bases and 0 bases respectively, with 13 bases between them. V gene TRBV12-3 or TRBV12-4 combines with J gene TRBJ2-7; perhaps TRBD1 as D (6 bases). The receptor comes from a young man in good health. The specimen was blood. Here the CDR3 DNA reads TGTGCCAGCACCGCCGGGACACACTCCTACGAGCAGTACTTC. Amino acid sequence: CASTAGTHSYEQYF.